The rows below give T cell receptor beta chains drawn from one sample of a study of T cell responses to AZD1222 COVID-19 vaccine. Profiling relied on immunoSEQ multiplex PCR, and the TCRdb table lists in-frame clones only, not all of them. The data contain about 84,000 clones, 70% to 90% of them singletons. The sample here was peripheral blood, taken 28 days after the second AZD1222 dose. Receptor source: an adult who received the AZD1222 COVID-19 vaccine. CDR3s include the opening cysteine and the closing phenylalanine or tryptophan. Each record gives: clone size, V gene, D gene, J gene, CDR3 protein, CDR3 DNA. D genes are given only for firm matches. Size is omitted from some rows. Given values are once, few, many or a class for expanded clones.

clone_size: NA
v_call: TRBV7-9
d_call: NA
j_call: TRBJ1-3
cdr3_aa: CASSLEQTPGNTIYF
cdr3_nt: TGTGCCAGCAGCTTGGAGCAGACACCTGGAAACACCATATATTTT

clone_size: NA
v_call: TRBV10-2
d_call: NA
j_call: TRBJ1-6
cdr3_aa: CASRARWGQGNSPLHF
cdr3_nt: TGCGCCAGCAGGGCGCGGTGGGGCCAGGGTAATTCACCCCTCCACTTT

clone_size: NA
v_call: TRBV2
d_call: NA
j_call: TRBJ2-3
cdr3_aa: CASSRQGGADTQYF
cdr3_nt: TGTGCCAGCAGTAGGCAGGGAGGAGCAGATACGCAGTATTTT

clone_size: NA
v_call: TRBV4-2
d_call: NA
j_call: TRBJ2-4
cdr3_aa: CASSQVGGAAKNIQYF
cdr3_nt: TGTGCCAGCAGCCAAGTTGGGGGGGCGGCCAAAAACATTCAGTACTTC

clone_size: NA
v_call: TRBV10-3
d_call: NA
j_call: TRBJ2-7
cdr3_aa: CAISVSGDPSEQYF
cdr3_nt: TGTGCCATCAGTGTCTCCGGAGACCCCAGCGAGCAGTACTTC

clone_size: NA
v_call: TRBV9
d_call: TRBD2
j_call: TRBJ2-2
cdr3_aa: CASSPQPTSGSAGELFF
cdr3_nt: TGTGCCAGCAGCCCACAACCCACTAGCGGGAGTGCCGGGGAGCTGTTTTTT

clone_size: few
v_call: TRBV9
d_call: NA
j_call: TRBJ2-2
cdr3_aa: CASSVGKQIAHTGELFF
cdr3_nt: TGTGCCAGCAGCGTAGGAAAGCAGATCGCCCACACCGGGGAGCTGTTTTTT

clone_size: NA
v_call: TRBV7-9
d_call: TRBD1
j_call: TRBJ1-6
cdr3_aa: CASSAGTGGSSYNSPLHF
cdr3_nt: TGTGCCAGCAGCGCCGGGACAGGGGGCAGTTCCTATAATTCACCCCTCCACTTT

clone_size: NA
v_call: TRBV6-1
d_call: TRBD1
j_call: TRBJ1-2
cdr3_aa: CASSEGTGKSYGYTF
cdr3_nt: TGTGCCAGCAGTGAAGGGACAGGGAAGTCCTATGGCTACACCTTC

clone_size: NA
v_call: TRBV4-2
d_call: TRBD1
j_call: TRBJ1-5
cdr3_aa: CASSQEPGGIQPQHF
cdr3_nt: TGTGCCAGCAGCCAAGAGCCAGGGGGCATTCAGCCCCAGCATTTT

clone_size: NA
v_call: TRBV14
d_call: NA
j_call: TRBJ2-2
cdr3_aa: CASSPRGTGELFF
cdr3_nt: TGTGCCAGCAGTCCGAGAGGCACCGGGGAGCTGTTTTTT

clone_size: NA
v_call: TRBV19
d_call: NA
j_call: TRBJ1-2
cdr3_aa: CASTPLGGFNYGYTF
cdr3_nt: TGTGCCAGTACCCCCTTGGGGGGCTTCAACTATGGCTACACCTTC

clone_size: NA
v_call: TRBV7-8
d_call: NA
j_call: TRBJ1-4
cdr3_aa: CASSLLSRTPNEKLFF
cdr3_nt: TGTGCCAGCAGCCTCCTCTCCCGGACGCCTAATGAAAAACTGTTTTTT

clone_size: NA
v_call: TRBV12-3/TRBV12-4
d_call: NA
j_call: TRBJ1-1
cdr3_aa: CASSLGQNTEAFF
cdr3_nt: TGTGCCAGCAGTTTAGGGCAAAACACTGAAGCTTTCTTT

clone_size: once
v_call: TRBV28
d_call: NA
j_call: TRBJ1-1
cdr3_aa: CASTAPGGSTEAFF
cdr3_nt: TGTGCCAGCACGGCACCCGGCGGAAGTACTGAAGCTTTCTTT

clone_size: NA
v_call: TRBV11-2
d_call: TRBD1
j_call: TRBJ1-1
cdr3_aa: CASRREDRGGTEAFF
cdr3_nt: TGTGCCAGCAGAAGGGAGGACAGGGGAGGCACTGAAGCTTTCTTT

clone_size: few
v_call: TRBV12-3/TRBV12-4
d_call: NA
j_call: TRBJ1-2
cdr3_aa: CASSRAGGGGYTF
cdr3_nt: TGTGCCAGCAGCCGCGCGGGGGGCGGTGGCTACACCTTC

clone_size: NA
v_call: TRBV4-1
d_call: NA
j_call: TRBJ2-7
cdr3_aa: CASSPLGPLYEQYF
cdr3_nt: TGCGCCAGCAGCCCCCTAGGACCTCTATACGAGCAGTACTTC

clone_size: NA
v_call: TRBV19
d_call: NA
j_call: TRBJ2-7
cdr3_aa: CASSTAPPYEQYF
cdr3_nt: TGTGCCAGTAGTACCGCCCCGCCCTACGAGCAGTACTTC

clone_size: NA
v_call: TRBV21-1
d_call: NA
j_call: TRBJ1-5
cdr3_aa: CASRRSGAILNQPQHF
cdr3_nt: TGTGCCAGCAGACGGTCCGGGGCCATCCTTAATCAGCCCCAGCATTTT

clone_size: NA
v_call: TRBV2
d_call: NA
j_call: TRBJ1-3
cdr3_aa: CATFGTLPTYSGNTIYF
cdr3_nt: TGTGCCACCTTTGGGACGCTCCCCACCTATTCTGGAAACACCATATATTTT

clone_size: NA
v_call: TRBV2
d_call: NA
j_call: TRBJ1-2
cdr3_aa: CASSVGSSGYTF
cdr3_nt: TGTGCCAGCAGTGTGGGGTCCAGTGGCTACACCTTC

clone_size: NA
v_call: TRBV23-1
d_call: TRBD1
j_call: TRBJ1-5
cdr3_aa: CASSQSVRQGGFGRNQPQHF
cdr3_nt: TGCGCCAGCAGTCAATCGGTCCGGCAGGGGGGGTTTGGGCGGAATCAGCCCCAGCATTTT

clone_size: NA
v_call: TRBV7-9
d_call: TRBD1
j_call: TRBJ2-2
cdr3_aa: CASSEALRAGTGTTGELFF
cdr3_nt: TGTGCCAGCAGCGAAGCACTCCGGGCCGGGACAGGGACAACCGGGGAGCTGTTTTTT

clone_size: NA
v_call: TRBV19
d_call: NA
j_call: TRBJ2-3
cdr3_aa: CASSIVDYATDTQYF
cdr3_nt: TGTGCCAGTAGTATAGTGGACTACGCCACAGATACGCAGTATTTT

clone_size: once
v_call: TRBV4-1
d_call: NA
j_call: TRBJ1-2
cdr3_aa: CASSQATANYGYTF
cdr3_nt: TGCGCCAGCAGCCAAGCGACAGCCAACTATGGCTACACCTTC

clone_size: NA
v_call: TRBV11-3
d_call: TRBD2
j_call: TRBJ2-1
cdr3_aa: CACSLKVLAGGSRSYNEQFF
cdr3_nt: TGTGCTTGCAGCTTAAAGGTCCTAGCGGGGGGTTCCCGCTCCTACAATGAGCAGTTCTTC

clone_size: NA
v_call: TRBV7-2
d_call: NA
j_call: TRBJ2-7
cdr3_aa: CASSSLPSYEQYF
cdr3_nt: TGTGCCAGCAGCTCATTACCTTCGTACGAGCAGTACTTC

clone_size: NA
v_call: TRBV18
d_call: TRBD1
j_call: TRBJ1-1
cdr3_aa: CASSPPQGGGREAFF
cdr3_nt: TGTGCCAGCTCACCACCACAGGGGGGAGGTCGTGAAGCTTTCTTT

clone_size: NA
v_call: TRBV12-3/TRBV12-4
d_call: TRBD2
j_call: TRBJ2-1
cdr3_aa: CASGLALNEQFF
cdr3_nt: TGTGCCAGCGGACTAGCTTTGAATGAGCAGTTCTTC

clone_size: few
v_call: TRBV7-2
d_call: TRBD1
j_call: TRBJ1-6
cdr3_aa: CASSLGGTGNSPLHF
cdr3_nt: TGTGCCAGCAGCTTAGGAGGGACAGGTAATTCACCCCTCCACTTT

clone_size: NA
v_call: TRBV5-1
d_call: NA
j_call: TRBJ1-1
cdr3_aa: CASSLQGSGNTEAFF
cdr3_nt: TGCGCCAGCAGCTTACAGGGATCGGGGAACACTGAAGCTTTCTTT

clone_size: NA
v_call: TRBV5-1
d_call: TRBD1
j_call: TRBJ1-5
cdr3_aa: CASSEGASDGENQPQHF
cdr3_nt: TGCGCCAGCAGCGAGGGGGCCTCGGACGGGGAAAATCAGCCCCAGCATTTT

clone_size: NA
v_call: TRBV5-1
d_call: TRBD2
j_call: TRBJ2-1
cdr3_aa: CASSPGASGGGEQFF
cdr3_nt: TGCGCCAGCAGCCCTGGGGCAAGCGGGGGCGGTGAGCAGTTCTTC

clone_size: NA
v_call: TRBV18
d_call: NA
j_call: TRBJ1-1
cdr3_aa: CASSPYRDTEAFF
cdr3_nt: TGTGCCAGCTCACCCTACAGGGACACTGAAGCTTTCTTT

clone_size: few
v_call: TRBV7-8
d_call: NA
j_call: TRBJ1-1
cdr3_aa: CASSLDTGLYTEAFF
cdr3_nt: TGTGCCAGCAGCTTAGATACAGGGCTTTATACTGAAGCTTTCTTT

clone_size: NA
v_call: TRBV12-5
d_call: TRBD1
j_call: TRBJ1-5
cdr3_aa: CASGYQTGTNQPQHF
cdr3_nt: TGTGCTAGTGGCTACCAGACAGGGACGAATCAGCCCCAGCATTTT

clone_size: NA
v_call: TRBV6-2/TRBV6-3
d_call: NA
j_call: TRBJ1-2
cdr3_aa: CASSYSSWAAANYGYTF
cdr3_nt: TGTGCCAGCAGTTACTCGAGCTGGGCCGCCGCTAACTATGGCTACACCTTC

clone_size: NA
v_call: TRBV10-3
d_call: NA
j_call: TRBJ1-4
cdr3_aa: CASGKLFF
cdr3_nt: TGTGCCAGCGGAAAACTGTTTTTT

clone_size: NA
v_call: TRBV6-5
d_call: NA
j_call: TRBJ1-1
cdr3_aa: CASTITNTEAFF
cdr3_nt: TGTGCCAGCACGATAACGAACACTGAAGCTTTCTTT

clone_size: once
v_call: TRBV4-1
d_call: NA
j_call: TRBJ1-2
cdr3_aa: CASSQDHREGYGYTF
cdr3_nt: TGCGCCAGCAGCCAAGATCACAGGGAGGGCTATGGCTACACCTTC

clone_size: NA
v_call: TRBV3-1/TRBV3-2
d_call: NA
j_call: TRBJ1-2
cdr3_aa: CASSQGGARGYTF
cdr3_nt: TGTGCCAGCAGCCAAGGCGGGGCCCGTGGCTACACCTTC